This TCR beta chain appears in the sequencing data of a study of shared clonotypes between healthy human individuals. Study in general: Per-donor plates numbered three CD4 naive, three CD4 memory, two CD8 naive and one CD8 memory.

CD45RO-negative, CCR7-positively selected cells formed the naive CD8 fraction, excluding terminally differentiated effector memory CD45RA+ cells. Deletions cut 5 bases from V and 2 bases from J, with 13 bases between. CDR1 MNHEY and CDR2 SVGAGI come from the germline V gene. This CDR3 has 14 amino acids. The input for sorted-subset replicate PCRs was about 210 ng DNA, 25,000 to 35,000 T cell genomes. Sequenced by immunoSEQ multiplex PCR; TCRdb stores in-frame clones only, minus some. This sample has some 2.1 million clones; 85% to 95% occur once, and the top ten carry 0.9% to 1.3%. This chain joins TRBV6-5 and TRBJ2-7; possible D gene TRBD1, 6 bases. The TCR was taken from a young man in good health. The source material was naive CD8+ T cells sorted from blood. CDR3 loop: CASSAGTLPYEQYF. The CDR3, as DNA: TGTGCCAGCAGTGCCGGGACACTCCCCTACGAGCAGTACTTC.